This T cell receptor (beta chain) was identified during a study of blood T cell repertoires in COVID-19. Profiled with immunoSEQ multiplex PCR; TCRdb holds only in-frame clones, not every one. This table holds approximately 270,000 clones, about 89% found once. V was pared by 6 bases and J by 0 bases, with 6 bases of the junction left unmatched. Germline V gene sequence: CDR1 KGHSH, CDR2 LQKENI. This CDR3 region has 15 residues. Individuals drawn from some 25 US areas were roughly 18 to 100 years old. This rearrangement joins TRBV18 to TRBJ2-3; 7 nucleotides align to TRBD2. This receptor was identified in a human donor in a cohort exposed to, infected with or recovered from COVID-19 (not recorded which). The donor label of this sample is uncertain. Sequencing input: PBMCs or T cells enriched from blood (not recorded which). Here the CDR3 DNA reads TGTGCCAGCTCTCCTAGCGGAGCCAGCACAGATACGCAGTATTTT. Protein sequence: CASSPSGASTDTQYF.